These T cell receptor beta chains were read from a single sample in a study of early T cells in non-severe SARS-CoV-2 infection. TCRdb re-called the 5' RACE reads with MiXCR, one entry per CDR3 protein. The data contain roughly 25,000 distinct CDR3 sequences, roughly 5.3% of them seen just once; the ten biggest clones take up more than 3.5%. The sample taken for sequencing was whole blood. The receptors shown here come from an adult who was a healthcare worker with PCR-confirmed SARS-CoV-2 infection or an uninfected control (not recorded which). The CDR3 runs from the conserved cysteine through the conserved F or W. Fields, in order: V gene, J gene, D gene, clone size, CDR3 protein, CDR3 DNA. The D gene is left open where the match is weak. Where a row states a size, it is once, few, many or the class of an expanded clone; other rows omit it.

TRBV29-1	TRBJ2-7	.	few	CSVEKEYEQYF	TGCAGCGTTGAGAAGGAATACGAGCAGTACTTC
TRBV7-9	TRBJ1-6	.	many	CASSSLSDSPLHF	TGTGCCAGCAGCTCCCTATCAGATTCACCCCTCCACTTT
TRBV6-5	TRBJ1-1	.	few	CASSYAIGNTEAFF	TGTGCCAGCAGTTACGCCATTGGGAACACTGAAGCTTTCTTT
TRBV7-6	TRBJ1-5	.	many	CASSSMGDQPQHF	TGTGCCAGCAGCTCGATGGGCGATCAGCCCCAGCATTTT
TRBV5-1	TRBJ2-7	TRBD2	many	CASSLPSGGSYEQYF	TGCGCCAGCAGCTTGCCCAGCGGGGGGTCCTACGAGCAGTACTTC
TRBV6-5	TRBJ1-6	.	many	CASSYQAGPFSPLHF	TGTGCCAGCAGTTACCAGGCAGGGCCTTTTTCACCCCTCCACTTT
TRBV5-1	TRBJ2-5	TRBD1	.	CASSPWDSLGETQYF	TGCGCCAGCAGCCCTTGGGACAGCCTAGGAGAGACCCAGTACTTC
TRBV20-1	TRBJ1-1	.	.	CSAFGGAARGTEAFF	TGCAGTGCCTTTGGGGGGGCCGCCCGAGGGACTGAAGCTTTCTTT
TRBV12-3/TRBV12-4	TRBJ2-1	.	many	CASSPEGRNEQFF	TGTGCCAGCAGCCCCGAAGGGCGTAATGAGCAGTTCTTC
TRBV7-8	TRBJ2-7	.	.	CASSSADRSTGLYF	TGTGCCAGCAGCTCCGCTGACAGGTCGACGGGCTTGTACTTC
TRBV6-2/TRBV6-3	TRBJ1-6	TRBD1	many	CASNDREYSPLHF	TGTGCCAGCAATGACAGGGAATATTCACCCCTCCACTTT
TRBV3-1	TRBJ1-1	TRBD1	many	CASSQDGTAYNTEAFF	TGTGCCAGCAGCCAAGATGGGACAGCATACAACACTGAAGCTTTCTTT
TRBV20-1	TRBJ2-5	.	.	CSARDSGIAVQETQYF	TGCAGTGCTAGAGACAGTGGAATAGCGGTGCAAGAGACCCAGTACTTC
TRBV5-6	TRBJ1-2	.	few	CASSSPRLRANYGYTF	TGTGCCAGCAGCTCTCCCCGGTTAAGAGCTAACTATGGCTACACCTTC
TRBV12-3/TRBV12-4	TRBJ2-7	TRBD1	many	CASSFPGQSYEQYF	TGTGCCAGCAGTTTCCCGGGACAGAGCTACGAGCAGTACTTC
TRBV5-4	TRBJ1-1	TRBD1	many	CASSLEGAGTEAFF	TGTGCCAGCAGCTTGGAGGGGGCCGGAACTGAAGCTTTCTTT
TRBV6-6	TRBJ1-2	.	many	CAHSWAETEENYGYTF	TGTGCCCACAGCTGGGCCGAGACCGAAGAAAACTATGGCTACACCTTC
TRBV9	TRBJ2-1	.	few	CASSEGVAVYNEQFF	TGTGCCAGCAGCGAGGGGGTAGCGGTCTACAATGAGCAGTTCTTC
TRBV20-1	TRBJ2-2	.	many	CSARDWVTGELFF	TGCAGTGCTAGAGATTGGGTCACCGGGGAGCTGTTTTTT
TRBV20-1	TRBJ2-7	TRBD2	many	CSATGTSGGTTYEQYF	TGCAGTGCCACCGGGACTAGCGGGGGGACTACCTACGAGCAGTACTTC
TRBV19	TRBJ1-1	TRBD1	many	CASSGTGAYTEAFF	TGTGCCAGTAGCGGGACAGGCGCGTACACTGAAGCTTTCTTT
TRBV13	TRBJ2-7	.	many	CASSLGLEQYF	TGTGCCAGCAGCCTCGGGCTCGAGCAGTACTTC
TRBV7-9	TRBJ2-5	.	many	CASSPPSGVRGTQYF	TGTGCCAGCAGCCCCCCCTCCGGGGTTCGGGGGACCCAGTACTTC
TRBV11-3	TRBJ2-4	TRBD1	many	CASSIRDRGAKNIQYF	TGTGCCAGCAGCATCCGGGACAGGGGCGCGAAAAACATTCAGTACTTC
TRBV7-9	TRBJ1-2	TRBD1	many	CASSSQGAEGYTF	TGTGCCAGCAGCTCGCAGGGGGCTGAGGGCTACACCTTC
TRBV4-3	TRBJ2-7	.	.	CASSQDREYPYEQYF	TGCGCCAGCAGCCAAGATAGAGAATACCCCTACGAGCAGTACTTC
TRBV2	TRBJ2-7	.	medium-sized	CASSESPYEQYF	TGTGCCAGCAGTGAGTCCCCCTACGAGCAGTACTTC
TRBV7-2	TRBJ2-7	.	many	CASSPAHSYEQYF	TGTGCCAGCAGCCCAGCCCACTCCTACGAGCAGTACTTC
TRBV7-2	TRBJ1-2	.	once	CASSLVPRAVNYGYTF	TGTGCCAGCAGCTTAGTTCCCCGAGCAGTTAACTATGGCTACACCTTC
TRBV24-1	TRBJ2-1	TRBD1	many	CATSDKRAGGDEQFF	TGTGCCACCAGTGATAAGAGGGCAGGGGGCGATGAGCAGTTCTTC
TRBV20-1	TRBJ1-4	.	many	CSATTQFPEKLFF	TGCAGTGCTACCACTCAGTTCCCAGAAAAACTGTTTTTT
TRBV2	TRBJ2-3	.	.	CASRDQWPSTDTQYF	TGTGCCAGCAGGGATCAGTGGCCTAGCACAGATACGCAGTATTTT
TRBV5-1	TRBJ1-3	TRBD1	.	CASSLDRGPGNTIYF	TGCGCCAGCAGCTTGGACAGGGGGCCTGGAAACACCATATATTTT
TRBV30	TRBJ2-3	TRBD2	many	CAWSPSGGVADTQYF	TGTGCCTGGAGTCCGAGCGGGGGGGTGGCAGATACGCAGTATTTT
TRBV6-5	TRBJ2-1	TRBD1	few	CASTRTGGQDNEQFF	TGTGCCAGCACCCGTACAGGGGGCCAAGACAATGAGCAGTTCTTC
TRBV6-1	TRBJ1-2	TRBD1	many	CAGGQGNYGYTF	TGTGCCGGGGGACAGGGAAACTATGGCTACACCTTC
TRBV9	TRBJ2-3	.	.	CASSVEGLEDTQYF	TGTGCCAGCAGCGTAGAAGGTTTAGAAGATACGCAGTATTTT
TRBV5-1	TRBJ2-5	.	many	CASSLRGETQYF	TGCGCCAGCAGCCTCCGCGGGGAGACCCAGTACTTC
TRBV7-9	TRBJ2-1	TRBD1	few	CASSPSDRVYEQFF	TGTGCCAGCAGCCCCTCAGACAGGGTCTATGAGCAGTTCTTC
TRBV20-1	TRBJ2-1	TRBD2	.	CSAPPGGYEQFF	TGCAGTGCTCCCCCCGGGGGGTATGAGCAGTTCTTC